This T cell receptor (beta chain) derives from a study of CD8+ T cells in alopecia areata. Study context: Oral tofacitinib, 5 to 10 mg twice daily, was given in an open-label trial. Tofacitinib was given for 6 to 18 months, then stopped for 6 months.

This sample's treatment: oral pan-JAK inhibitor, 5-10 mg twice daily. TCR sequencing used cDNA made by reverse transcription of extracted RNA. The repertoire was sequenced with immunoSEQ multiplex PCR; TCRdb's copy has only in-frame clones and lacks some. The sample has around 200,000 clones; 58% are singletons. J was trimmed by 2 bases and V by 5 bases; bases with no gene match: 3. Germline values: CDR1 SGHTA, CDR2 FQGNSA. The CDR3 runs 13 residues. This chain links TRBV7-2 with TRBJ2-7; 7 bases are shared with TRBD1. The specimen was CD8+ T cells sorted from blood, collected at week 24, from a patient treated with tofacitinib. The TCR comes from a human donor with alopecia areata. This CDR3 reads CASSPGQTYEQYF. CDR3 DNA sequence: TGTGCCAGCAGCCCGGGACAGACCTACGAGCAGTACTTC.